The TCR beta chain described here comes from a study of T cell repertoires in cytomegalovirus infection. Study background: In public TCR beta signatures, there were indications of both CMV infection and matching HLA type.

The V end lost 5 bases, the J end lost 5 bases, and 20 bases lay between the germline ends. The germline V gene has CDR1 SGHDT and CDR2 YYEEEE. The length of the CDR3 is 16 residues. This clonotype has just a few counts. What it binds is unknown. In TCRdb, the reads were re-called with MiXCR into one record per CDR3 protein. The sample lists 250,000 or so distinct CDR3 sequences, about 12% occurring once. General study results and limits: Cumulative public TCR beta family frequency identified CMV carriers with the relevant HLA. HLA-C-restricted CMV clonotypes gave the most frequent clonotype in two of eight donors.

This sequence originates from a human donor in good health (CMV status not recorded). Some clones in this sample may be carry-over from other donors' samples. The rearrangement joins TRBV5-6 to TRBJ2-1; D is possibly TRBD1 (6 bases). Sequenced input: PBMCs. The CDR3 nucleotides read TGTGCCAGCAGGGGGGCCCGGACCATAGGGCACAATGAGCAGTTCTTC. Protein: CASRGARTIGHNEQFF.